These 21 T cell receptor beta chains were all obtained from the same sample, sequenced in a study of graft-versus-host responses after intestinal transplantation (dated by TCRdb to the early 2020s). Receptors were amplified or captured by the immunoSEQ multiplex PCR assay. Imported from immuneACCESS, the table was reduced by TCRdb to in-frame sequences with V and J called. These copies leave out some clones; in studies compared against another copy, an unresolved V gene accounts for under half, and the cause of the remainder is not known. The sample includes more than 85,000 clones, with roughly 95% observed a single time. The top ten clonotypes cover about 0.51% of the sample. These receptors have no identified antigens. This specimen's time point label, interpreted: cells obtained before transplantation from donor or recipient. The input for sequencing was unstimulated CD8+ T cells sorted from spleen or lymph node cells, taken before intestinal transplant. Receptors originate from a human donor who received an intestinal transplant.

The chain uses TRBV29-1 and TRBJ1-1, with D possibly TRBD1 on 6 matching bases. The CDR3 sequence is 11 residues long. Trimming left V 5 bases short and J 5 bases short, with 9 bases between. Per the germline V gene, CDR1 is SQVTM and CDR2 is ANQGSEA. In DNA form, the CDR3 reads TGCAGCGTTCCAAGGGGGACTGAAGCTTTCTTT. This encodes CSVPRGTEAFF.

The J gene is TRBJ2-3, the V gene TRBV10-3; 8 bases fit TRBD2. J was trimmed by 1 base and V by 2 bases; bases with no gene match: 2. The CDR3 is 15 amino acids. Germline V gives CDR1 ENHRY, CDR2 SYGVKD. The CDR3 DNA is TGTGCCATCAGTGAGAGCGGGAGAGGCACAGATACGCAGTATTTT. Translated: CAISESGRGTDTQYF.

This rearrangement joins TRBV28 to TRBJ1-1; D is possibly TRBD1 (5 bases). Trimming cost V 6 bases and J 2 bases, with 22 bases left between them. Germline CDR1 is MDHEN and CDR2 is SYDVKM. The CDR3 contains 17 residues. The CDR3 nucleotides are TGTGCCAGCAGCTCCCGTTTTCTGACAGCAAGCAACACTGAAGCTTTCTTT. Encoded protein: CASSSRFLTASNTEAFF.

The chain recombines TRBV2 with TRBJ1-2; 7 bases align to TRBD1. Germline trimming cut 5 bases from V and 5 bases from J; bases unmatched to any gene: 8. The CDR3 has 14 amino acids. The germline V gene has CDR1 SNHLY and CDR2 FYNNEI. The CDR3 spells CASSPPDRVYGYTF. The CDR3 nucleotides read TGTGCCAGCAGTCCCCCCGACAGGGTTTATGGCTACACCTTC.

The rearrangement links TRBV11-2 to TRBJ1-4; the D gene is possibly TRBD1 (6 bases). V was pared by 1 base and J by 3 bases, with 6 bases between. This CDR3 is built from 14 residues. Germline V gene data show CDR1 as SGHAT and CDR2 as FQNNGV. CDR3 sequence: CASSLGTANEKLFF. DNA of the CDR3: TGTGCCAGCAGCTTAGGGACAGCTAATGAAAAACTGTTTTTT.

The gene calls are TRBV5-1 and TRBJ1-2; D call uncertain. The CDR3 length is 14 residues. The germline CDR1 and CDR2 sequences are SGHRS and YFSETQ. V shed 0 bases and J shed 2 bases, with 8 bases lying between them. This chain's CDR3 is CASSLDRLNYGYTF. The DNA of the CDR3 is TGCGCCAGCAGCTTGGACCGGCTGAACTATGGCTACACCTTC. Full variable domain (remainder filled in from reference TRBV5-1 and TRBJ1-2): KAGVTQTPRYLIKTRGQQVTLSCSPISGHRSVSWYQQTPGQGLQFLFEYFSETQRNKGNFPGRFSGRQFSNSRSEMNVSTLELGDSALYLCASSLDRLNYGYTFGSGTRLTVV.

The chain combines TRBV7-9 with TRBJ1-4, with D uncertain. The CDR3 has 14 residues. Trimming pared 7 bases from V and 5 bases from J, leaving 14 bases between. Germline V gene sequence: CDR1 SEHNR, CDR2 FQNEAQ (reference sequence). The CDR3 nucleotides are TGTGCCAGCACGCCGGTCCCGGGGAATGAAAAACTGTTTTTT. Translating it yields CASTPVPGNEKLFF.

The chain combines TRBV9 with TRBJ2-5; D call uncertain. The CDR3 loop spans 15 amino acids. The V gene's germline CDR1 is SGDLS and CDR2 YYNGEE. The germline V and J ends were trimmed by 4 bases and 4 bases, with 17 bases remaining between them. The CDR3 is CASSPSAGLPETQYF. CDR3 sequence (DNA): TGTGCCAGCAGCCCGTCCGCCGGATTGCCAGAGACCCAGTACTTC.

The J gene is TRBJ2-3, the V gene TRBV27; tentative D call: TRBD1 (5 bases). CDR1 and CDR2 (germline): MNHEY, SMNVEV (reference sequence). V was clipped by 5 bases and J by 10 bases, with 13 bases between them. This CDR3 has 12 amino acids. The CDR3, as DNA: TGTGCCAGCAGTCCCCAGGGATGGGCGCAGTATTTT. It codes for CASSPQGWAQYF.

V usage is TRBV19 and J usage is TRBJ2-2; D ambiguous. Germline assignment: CDR1 LNHDA and CDR2 SQIVND (reference sequence). Trimming removed 6 bases from V and 1 base from J, with 9 bases in between. This CDR3 has 14 amino acids. CDR3: CASSLYLNTGELFF. The CDR3 coding sequence is TGTGCCAGTAGCTTATACCTGAACACCGGGGAGCTGTTTTTT.

The CDR3 region has the DNA TGTGCCAGCAGTTTCGGCGGGGGGCGTGGTGGCTACACCTTC. It yields the protein CASSFGGGRGGYTF. V usage is TRBV27 and J usage is TRBJ1-2; tentatively, D is TRBD1 (6 bases). V dropped 3 bases and J dropped 7 bases, with 15 bases sitting between them. The CDR3 is 14 residues long. Germline loops: CDR1 MNHEY, CDR2 SMNVEV (reference sequence).

V usage is TRBV6-5 and J usage is TRBJ2-1, with D unclear. Germline assignment: CDR1 MNHEY and CDR2 SVGAGI. The ends were cut back, 0 bases at V and 10 bases at J, with 7 bases in the middle. CDR3 size: 12 residues. The CDR3 DNA reads as TGTGCCAGCAGTTACTCTTTCGGGGAGCAGTTCTTC. This encodes CASSYSFGEQFF.

The V call is TRBV27, the J call TRBJ1-3; 7 bases match TRBD1. Germline-derived CDR1 and CDR2 are MNHEY and SMNVEV (reference sequence). CDR3 length: 16 residues. V gave up 6 bases and J gave up 4 bases; unmatched junction bases: 12. The CDR3 sequence is CASSSRDSGIGNTIYF. CDR3 nucleotide sequence: TGTGCCAGCAGCTCAAGGGACAGTGGAATCGGAAACACCATATATTTT.

The V call is TRBV13, the J call TRBJ2-2, with TRBD1 matching 7 bases. The CDR3 contains 13 residues. V was pared by 3 bases and J by 6 bases, with 1 base of the junction left unmatched. From germline, CDR1 is PRHDT and CDR2 FYEKMQ (reference sequence). The CDR3 sequence is CASSLTGPGELFF. DNA for the CDR3: TGTGCCAGCAGCTTGACAGGGCCCGGGGAGCTGTTTTTT.

The chain has TRBV29-1 and TRBJ2-5; a possible D gene is TRBD2 (7 bases). CDR3 length: 16 amino acids. Germline CDR1 SQVTM, CDR2 ANQGSEA. V lost 1 base and J 4 bases, leaving 19 bases between the germline ends. Here the CDR3 DNA reads TGCAGCGTTGAAGCGAGGGGGGGCGCCGAGACAGAGACCCAGTACTTC. Encoded protein: CSVEARGGAETETQYF.

The sample holds a few counts of this clone. The V and J genes are TRBV7-9 and TRBJ2-1; D possibly matches TRBD1 or TRBD2 (5 bases each). V dropped 5 bases and J dropped 5 bases, with 13 bases sitting between them. Germline CDR1 and CDR2: SEHNR and FQNEAQ (reference sequence). The CDR3 totals 14 residues. CDR3: CASSPPGTNNEQFF. The CDR3 DNA sequence: TGTGCCAGCAGCCCGCCCGGGACGAACAATGAGCAGTTCTTC.

This chain connects TRBV5-6 to TRBJ1-2; TRBD1 aligns across 7 bases. The CDR3 sequence is 16 residues long. Germline V gene data show CDR1 as SGHDT and CDR2 as YYEEEE. J was trimmed by 8 bases and V by 0 bases; bases with no gene match: 13. CDR3 protein: CASSLVRQGPRWGYTF. The DNA for the CDR3 is TGTGCCAGCAGCTTGGTTCGACAGGGACCCCGCTGGGGCTACACCTTC. Full variable domain (outside the CDR3, taken from reference TRBV5-6 and TRBJ1-2): DAGVTQSPTHLIKTRGQQVTLRCSPKSGHDTVSWYQQALGQGPQFIFQYYEEEERQRGNFPDRFSGHQFPNYSSELNVNALLLGDSALYLCASSLVRQGPRWGYTFGSGTRLTVV.

Worth noting for this clone: The sample carries other DNA sequences with the same CDR3. This chain joins TRBV13 and TRBJ2-1; no clear D. Trimming stripped 0 bases from V and 12 bases from J, with 12 bases between. CDR3 size: 13 residues. Germline V CDR1 and CDR2: PRHDT, FYEKMQ (reference sequence). CDR3 residues: CASSLGLAVGQFF. The CDR3 DNA reads TGTGCCAGCAGCTTAGGCTTAGCTGTGGGGCAGTTCTTC.

By share of the sample, this clone is medium-sized. The chain employs TRBV7-2 and TRBJ1-2, with D possibly being TRBD1 (6 bases). The V and J ends lost 4 bases and 5 bases respectively, with 20 bases between them. This CDR3 spans 16 amino acids. Per the germline V gene, CDR1 is SGHTA and CDR2 is FQGNSA. The DNA of the CDR3 is TGTGCCAGCAGCTATAGCCCCGGGGGCGGGGGTTATGGCTACACCTTC. This sequence encodes CASSYSPGGGGYGYTF.

This clone was detected once. Written as DNA, the CDR3 is TGTGCCAGCAGAATAACGGGGGTTGACTACGAGCAGTACTTC. This translates into CASRITGVDYEQYF. This chain joins TRBV27 and TRBJ2-7, with D tentatively TRBD2 (6 bases). Trimming cost V 6 bases and J 3 bases, with 15 bases left between them. CDR3 length: 14 residues. Germline loops: CDR1 MNHEY, CDR2 SMNVEV (reference sequence).

In DNA form, the CDR3 reads TGCGCCAGCAGCTTGTTCGGGGACAACTACAATGAGCAGTTCTTC. It yields the protein CASSLFGDNYNEQFF. The chain uses TRBV5-1 and TRBJ2-1, with D possibly matching TRBD1 (6 bases). The CDR3 spans 15 residues. From germline, CDR1 is SGHRS and CDR2 YFSETQ. Trimming stripped 1 base from V and 3 bases from J, with 11 bases between.